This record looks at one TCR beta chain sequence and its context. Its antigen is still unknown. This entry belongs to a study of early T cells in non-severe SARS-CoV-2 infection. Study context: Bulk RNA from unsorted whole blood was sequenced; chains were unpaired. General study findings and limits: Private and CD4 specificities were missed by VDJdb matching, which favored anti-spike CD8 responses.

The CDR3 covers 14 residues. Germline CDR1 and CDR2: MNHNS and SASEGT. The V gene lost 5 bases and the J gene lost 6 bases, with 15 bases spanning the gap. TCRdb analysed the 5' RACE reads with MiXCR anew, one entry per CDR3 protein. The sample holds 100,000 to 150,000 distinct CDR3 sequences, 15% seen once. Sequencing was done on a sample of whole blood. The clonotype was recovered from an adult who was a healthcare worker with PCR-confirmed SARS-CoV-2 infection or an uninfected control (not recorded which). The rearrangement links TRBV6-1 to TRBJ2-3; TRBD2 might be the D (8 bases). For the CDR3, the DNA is TGTGCCAGCAGTCTGGGACTAGGGGGCGATACGCAGTATTTT. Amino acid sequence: CASSLGLGGDTQYF.